The next 26 T cell receptor beta chains were all read from a single sample in a study of cytotoxic CD8 clonotypes in ibrutinib-treated CLL. Clones were read by immunoSEQ multiplex PCR, and TCRdb kept only the in-frame ones, dropping some. The sample records tens of thousands of clones, roughly 54% being singletons. Here the sequenced sample was PBMCs, taken at disease progression, from a patient treated with ibrutinib. These receptors were collected from a human donor with chronic lymphocytic leukemia.

This chain links TRBV4-3 with TRBJ2-5; D not certain. This CDR3 has 13 amino acids. V lost 3 bases and J lost 5, with 10 bases in between. CDR1 is LGHNA, CDR2 YSLEER, per germline. The CDR3 loop reads CASSHVRWETQYF. The CDR3 coding sequence is TGCGCCAGCAGCCATGTCAGGTGGGAGACCCAGTACTTC.

The chain joins TRBV25-1 to TRBJ2-5, with 7 bases fitting TRBD1. This CDR3 has 13 amino acids. In germline, CDR1 is MGHDK, CDR2 SYGVNS. V was pared by 4 bases and J by 5 bases, with 4 bases of the junction left unmatched. The CDR3 coding sequence is TGTGCCAGCAGTGGGACAGGTCGGGAGACCCAGTACTTC. Its protein product is CASSGTGRETQYF.

The chain carries TRBV18 and TRBJ1-4, with D uncertain. V shed 5 bases and J shed 3 bases, with 19 bases lying between them. Germline-derived CDR1 and CDR2 are KGHSH and LQKENI. This CDR3 is built from 17 residues. CDR3 residues: CASSSLMSLDPNEKLFF. DNA for the CDR3: TGTGCCAGCTCATCCCTAATGTCTCTCGACCCTAATGAAAAACTGTTTTTT.

Only a few counts were recorded for this clone. The chain joins TRBV10-3 to TRBJ2-7, with D perhaps matching TRBD2 (5 bases). CDR1 ENHRY and CDR2 SYGVKD come from the germline V gene. The CDR3 has 13 amino acids. Trimming cost V 8 bases and J 2 bases, with 13 bases left between them. DNA of the CDR3: TGTGCCATCGGCGAGGGTGTGACCTACGAGCAGTACTTC. It specifies CAIGEGVTYEQYF.

The chain carries TRBV7-3 and TRBJ2-1; D is undetermined. The CDR3 runs to 15 residues. Trimming removed 1 base from V and 1 base from J, with 8 bases in between. The germline V gene encodes CDR1 SGHTA and CDR2 FQGTGA. The CDR3, as DNA: TGTGCCAGCAGCTTAAGGGCGGAGTCCTACAATGAGCAGTTCTTC. It codes for CASSLRAESYNEQFF.

The V gene is TRBV23-1, the J gene TRBJ2-1; D might be TRBD2 (5 bases). TRBV23-1 is an ORF, and what it does is uncertain. Trimming shortened V by 10 bases and J by 5 bases, and 18 bases separated the two germline ends. The CDR3 has 14 amino acids. Here the CDR3 reads CANPHLRRNNEQFF. DNA for the CDR3: TGCGCCAACCCGCATCTGAGGAGGAACAATGAGCAGTTCTTC.

The chain joins TRBV5-6 to TRBJ1-5; 9 bases align to TRBD1. This CDR3 is built from 16 residues. CDR1 and CDR2 (germline): SGHDT, YYEEEE. V lost 3 bases and J lost 6; bases outside the gene matches: 10. DNA of the CDR3: TGTGCCAGCAGCTCGTACGACAGGGGGATCGGTCAGCCCCAGCATTTT. It codes for CASSSYDRGIGQPQHF.

The CDR3 here is CASSLMISSYNEQFF. CDR3 nucleotide sequence: TGTGCCAGCAGCTTGATGATAAGCTCCTACAATGAGCAGTTCTTC. The chain couples TRBV7-3 to TRBJ2-1; unclear D gene. The CDR3 runs to 15 residues. V lost 3 bases, J lost 0 bases, and 9 bases lay in between. Germline V gives CDR1 SGHTA, CDR2 FQGTGA.

The chain couples TRBV11-2 to TRBJ2-1; 10 positions agree with TRBD2. The ends lost 5 bases at V and 3 bases at J; junction bases unmatched: 4. Germline V gene data show CDR1 as SGHAT and CDR2 as FQNNGV. This CDR3 region has 15 residues. As DNA, the CDR3 is TGTGCCAGCAGCGTCGCTAGCGGGGGCTACAATGAGCAGTTCTTC. Translated, it gives CASSVASGGYNEQFF. The full variable domain, rest sourced from reference TRBV11-2 and TRBJ2-1, is EAGVAQSPRYKIIEKRQSVAFWCNPISGHATLYWYQQILGQGPKLLIQFQNNGVVDDSQLPKDRFSAERLKGVDSTLKIQPAKLEDSAVYLCASSVASGGYNEQFFGPGTRLTVL.

The chain uses TRBV5-1 and TRBJ2-5; 7 nucleotides match TRBD1. In germline, CDR1 is SGHRS, CDR2 YFSETQ. The CDR3 is 15 amino acids. The ends lost 4 bases at V and 1 base at J; junction bases unmatched: 7. In DNA form, the CDR3 reads TGCGCCAGCAGCCCAGGGACAGACCCCCAAGAGACCCAGTACTTC. Amino acids: CASSPGTDPQETQYF. Based on the CDR3 plus reference TRBV5-1 and TRBJ2-5, the full variable domain is KAGVTQTPRYLIKTRGQQVTLSCSPISGHRSVSWYQQTPGQGLQFLFEYFSETQRNKGNFPGRFSGRQFSNSRSEMNVSTLELGDSALYLCASSPGTDPQETQYFGPGTRLLVL.

This rearrangement joins TRBV6-1 to TRBJ1-2; TRBD1 matches 7 bases. With V trimmed by 6 bases and J by 14 bases, 6 bases remained unmatched. CDR1 and CDR2 from the germline V gene are MNHNS and SASEGT. The CDR3 length is 10 residues. The CDR3 here is CASRQTGQTF. DNA of the CDR3: TGTGCCAGCAGGCAGACAGGGCAGACCTTC.

This clone has a handful of counts. This chain links TRBV5-1 with TRBJ2-5; D not certain. The CDR3 spans 15 residues. Trimming shortened V by 1 base and J by 1 base, and 11 bases separated the two germline ends. Germline V lookup: CDR1 SGHRS, CDR2 YFSETQ. CDR3 amino acids: CASSLLQTVQETQYF. DNA for the CDR3: TGCGCCAGCAGCTTGCTACAGACCGTCCAAGAGACCCAGTACTTC.

This rearrangement joins TRBV18 to TRBJ1-5; 8 bases match TRBD1. The germline V gene encodes CDR1 KGHSH and CDR2 LQKENI. V lost 4 bases and J lost 3; bases outside the gene matches: 5. The CDR3 runs to 15 residues. Written as DNA, the CDR3 is TGTGCCAGCTCACTCGGGACAGGCCTCAATCAGCCCCAGCATTTT. Its translation is CASSLGTGLNQPQHF.

The V gene is TRBV6-6, the J gene TRBJ1-1, with a possible D match to TRBD1 (6 bases). Looked up from germline, CDR1 is MNHNY and CDR2 is SVGAGI (reference sequence). V gave up 4 bases and J gave up 2 bases, with 11 bases separating them. The CDR3 is 14 amino acids. Here the CDR3 DNA reads TGTGCCAGCAGTTTGGGGGCGGGTAACACTGAAGCTTTCTTT. Protein sequence: CASSLGAGNTEAFF.

The chain couples TRBV6-5 to TRBJ1-2; 8 nucleotides match TRBD1. V was pared by 7 bases and J by 3 bases, with 7 bases of the junction left unmatched. Germline V lookup: CDR1 MNHEY, CDR2 SVGAGI. The CDR3 length is 14 residues. The DNA for the CDR3 is TGTGCCAGCACCCGGACAGGGAGACACTATGGCTACACCTTC. Translating gives CASTRTGRHYGYTF.

The genes are TRBV7-9 and TRBJ2-7; weak D call: TRBD1 (5 bases). V lost 2 bases and J 2 bases, leaving 7 bases between the germline ends. CDR3 length: 13 residues. Per germline, CDR1 SEHNR and CDR2 FQNEAQ (reference sequence). The CDR3 DNA sequence: TGTGCCAGCAGCTTAACAGGTCCCTACGAGCAGTACTTC. This codes for CASSLTGPYEQYF.

Only a few counts were recorded for this clone. The chain recombines TRBV10-3 with TRBJ2-7; 13 bases are a match to TRBD2. CDR3 length: 14 amino acids. Per the germline V gene, CDR1 is ENHRY and CDR2 is SYGVKD. V was pared by 7 bases and J by 6 bases, with 6 bases of the junction left unmatched. This CDR3 is CAINGLAGVSEQYF. The CDR3 nucleotides are TGTGCCATCAACGGACTAGCGGGGGTATCCGAGCAGTACTTC.

There are a few counts of this clone. This chain links TRBV19 with TRBJ2-4, with D perhaps TRBD1 (6 bases). Trimming removed 4 bases from V and 8 bases from J, with 15 bases in between. The CDR3 contains 14 residues. The germline V gene has CDR1 LNHDA and CDR2 SQIVND (reference sequence). The CDR3 sequence is CASSTWGRADIQYF. The CDR3 region has the DNA TGTGCCAGTAGTACCTGGGGGCGGGCGGACATTCAGTACTTC.

This clone was seen a few times. The chain links TRBV4-2 to TRBJ2-7; D not certain. Per the germline V gene, CDR1 is LGHNA and CDR2 is YNFKEQ. The CDR3 sequence is 13 residues long. The V gene lost 5 bases and the J gene lost 7 bases, with 15 bases spanning the gap. DNA for the CDR3: TGTGCCAGCAGCTACGAGCCGGACCTGGAGCAGTACTTC. This gives the protein CASSYEPDLEQYF.

The chain links TRBV11-2 to TRBJ2-7; D not resolved. Germline V gene sequence: CDR1 SGHAT, CDR2 FQNNGV. CDR3 size: 16 residues. V gave up 2 bases and J gave up 0 bases, with 14 bases separating them. CDR3 region: CASSLQPLRNSYEQYF. The CDR3 DNA sequence: TGTGCCAGCAGCTTACAACCCCTACGTAACTCCTACGAGCAGTACTTC.

A few counts support this clone. The chain combines TRBV30 with TRBJ1-3; 7 nucleotides agree with TRBD1. V shed 3 bases and J 3 bases; nucleotides not matched to a gene: 8. Germline CDR1 and CDR2: GTSNPN and SVGIG (reference sequence). The CDR3 has 15 amino acids. This CDR3 is CAWSVQGRGGNTIYF. CDR3 sequence (DNA): TGTGCCTGGAGCGTACAGGGGAGAGGTGGAAACACCATATATTTT.

This chain joins TRBV6-5 and TRBJ2-3; 8 positions match TRBD1. The V gene end was trimmed by 1 base and the J gene end by 0 bases; junction bases not matched to a gene: 3. The CDR3 is made up of 16 amino acids. Germline loops: CDR1 MNHEY, CDR2 SVGAGI. The CDR3 coding sequence is TGTGCCAGCAGTTACTACACAGGGGGAAGCACAGATACGCAGTATTTT. It codes for CASSYYTGGSTDTQYF.

The chain has TRBV28 and TRBJ2-5, with D perhaps being TRBD1 or TRBD2 (5 bases each). This CDR3 spans 20 amino acids. Trimming shortened V by 5 bases and J by 5 bases, and 33 bases separated the two germline ends. The germline V gene has CDR1 MDHEN and CDR2 SYDVKM. CDR3 residues: CASSPILGASIHNRGETQYF. For the CDR3, the DNA is TGTGCCAGCAGTCCCATTTTAGGGGCTAGCATACACAATCGTGGGGAGACCCAGTACTTC. Full variable domain (outside the CDR3, taken from reference TRBV28 and TRBJ2-5): DVKVTQSSRYLVKRTGEKVFLECVQDMDHENMFWYRQDPGLGLRLIYFSYDVKMKEKGDIPEGYSVSREKKERFSLILESASTNQTSMYLCASSPILGASIHNRGETQYFGPGTRLLVL.

This clone was found a few times. The rearrangement links TRBV2 to TRBJ1-2; no definite D call. Per the germline V gene, CDR1 is SNHLY and CDR2 is FYNNEI. Trimming stripped 2 bases from V and 6 bases from J, with 13 bases between. This CDR3 spans 14 amino acids. Here the CDR3 DNA reads TGTGCCAGCAGTGAATCGGAGGGCCTGGATGGCTACACCTTC. Translation: CASSESEGLDGYTF.

The chain has TRBV7-2 and TRBJ2-1; 11 bases align to TRBD2. Trimming removed 5 bases from V and 7 bases from J; junction bases left unmatched: 16. CDR1 is SGHTA, CDR2 FQGNSA, per germline. CDR3 length equals 18 residues. This CDR3 reads CASSIRLVSGGAVNEQFF. The CDR3 DNA sequence: TGTGCCAGCAGCATACGACTTGTTAGCGGGGGGGCTGTGAATGAGCAGTTCTTC.

This clone was observed a single time. CDR3 nucleotides: TGTGCCACCAGCAGAGATGGCCGACAATATGGCTACACCTTC. This sequence encodes CATSRDGRQYGYTF. This chain uses TRBV15 with TRBJ1-2; D not certain. CDR3 size: 14 residues. The germline CDR1 and CDR2 sequences are LNHNV and YYDKDF (reference sequence). The germline V and J ends were trimmed by 0 bases and 5 bases, with 10 bases remaining between them.